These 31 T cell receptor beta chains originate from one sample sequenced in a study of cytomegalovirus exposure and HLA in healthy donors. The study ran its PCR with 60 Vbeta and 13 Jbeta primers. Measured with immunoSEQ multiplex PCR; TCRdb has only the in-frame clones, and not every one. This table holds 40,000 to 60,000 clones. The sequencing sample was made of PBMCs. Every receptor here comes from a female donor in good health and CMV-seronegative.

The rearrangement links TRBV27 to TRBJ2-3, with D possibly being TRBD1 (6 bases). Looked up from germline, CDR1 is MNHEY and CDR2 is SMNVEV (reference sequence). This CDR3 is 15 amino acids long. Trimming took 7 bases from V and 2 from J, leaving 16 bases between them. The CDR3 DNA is TGTGCCAGCACCTATAACGGACAGCTCACAGATACGCAGTATTTT. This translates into CASTYNGQLTDTQYF.

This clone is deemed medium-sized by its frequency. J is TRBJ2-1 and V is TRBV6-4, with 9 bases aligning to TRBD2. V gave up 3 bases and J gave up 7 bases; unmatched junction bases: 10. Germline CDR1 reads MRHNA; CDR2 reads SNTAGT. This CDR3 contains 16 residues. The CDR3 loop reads CASSESEAGGPNEQFF. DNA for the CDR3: TGTGCCAGCAGTGAAAGTGAGGCGGGGGGGCCGAATGAGCAGTTCTTC.

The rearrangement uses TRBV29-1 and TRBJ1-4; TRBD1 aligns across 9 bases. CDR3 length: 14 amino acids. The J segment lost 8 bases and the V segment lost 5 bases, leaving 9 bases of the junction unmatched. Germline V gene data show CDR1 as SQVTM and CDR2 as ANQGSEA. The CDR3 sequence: CSVRGGTGHEKLFF. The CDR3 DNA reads TGCAGCGTTCGGGGTGGGACAGGGCACGAAAAACTGTTTTTT. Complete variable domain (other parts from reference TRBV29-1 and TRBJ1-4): SAVISQKPSRDICQRGTSLTIQCQVDSQVTMMFWYRQQPGQSLTLIATANQGSEATYESGFVIDKFPISRPNLTFSTLTVSNMSPEDSSIYLCSVRGGTGHEKLFFGSGTQLSVL.

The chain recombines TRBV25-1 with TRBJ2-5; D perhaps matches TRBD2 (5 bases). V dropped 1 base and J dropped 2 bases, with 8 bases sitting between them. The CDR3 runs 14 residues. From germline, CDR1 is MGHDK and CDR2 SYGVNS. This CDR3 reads CASSEWTVQETQYF. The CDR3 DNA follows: TGTGCCAGCAGTGAATGGACTGTACAAGAGACCCAGTACTTC.

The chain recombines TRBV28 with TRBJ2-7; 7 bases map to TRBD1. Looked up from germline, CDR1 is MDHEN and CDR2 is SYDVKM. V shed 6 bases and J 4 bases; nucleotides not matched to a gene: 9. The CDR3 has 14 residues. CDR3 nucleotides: TGTGCCAGCAGACCTCCGACAGGGCGGTACGAGCAGTACTTC. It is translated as CASRPPTGRYEQYF. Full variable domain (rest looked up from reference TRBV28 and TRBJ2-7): DVKVTQSSRYLVKRTGEKVFLECVQDMDHENMFWYRQDPGLGLRLIYFSYDVKMKEKGDIPEGYSVSREKKERFSLILESASTNQTSMYLCASRPPTGRYEQYFGPGTRLTVT.

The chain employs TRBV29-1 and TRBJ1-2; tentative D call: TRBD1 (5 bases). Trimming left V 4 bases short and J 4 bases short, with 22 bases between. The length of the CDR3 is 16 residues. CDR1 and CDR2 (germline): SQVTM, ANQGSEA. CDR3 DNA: TGCAGCGTTGGGAGGGACCTCCGGAGAGGATTCTATGGCTACACCTTC. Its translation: CSVGRDLRRGFYGYTF.

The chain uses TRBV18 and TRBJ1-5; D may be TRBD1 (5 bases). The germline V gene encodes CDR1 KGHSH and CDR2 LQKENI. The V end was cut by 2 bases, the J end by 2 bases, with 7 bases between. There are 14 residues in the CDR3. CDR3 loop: CASSPGAGNQPQHF. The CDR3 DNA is TGTGCCAGCTCACCAGGGGCAGGCAATCAGCCCCAGCATTTT. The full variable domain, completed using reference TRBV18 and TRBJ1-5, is NAGVMQNPRHLVRRRGQEARLRCSPMKGHSHVYWYRQLPEEGLKFMVYLQKENIIDESGMPKERFSAEFPKEGPSILRIQQVVRGDSAAYFCASSPGAGNQPQHFGDGTRLSIL.

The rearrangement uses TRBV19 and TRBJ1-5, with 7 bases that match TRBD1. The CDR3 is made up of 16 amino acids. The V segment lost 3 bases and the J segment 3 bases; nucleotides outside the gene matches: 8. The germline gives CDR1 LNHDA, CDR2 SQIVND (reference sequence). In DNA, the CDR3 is TGTGCCAGTAGTATCCTTATCGACAGGGCCAATCAGCCCCAGCATTTT. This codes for CASSILIDRANQPQHF.

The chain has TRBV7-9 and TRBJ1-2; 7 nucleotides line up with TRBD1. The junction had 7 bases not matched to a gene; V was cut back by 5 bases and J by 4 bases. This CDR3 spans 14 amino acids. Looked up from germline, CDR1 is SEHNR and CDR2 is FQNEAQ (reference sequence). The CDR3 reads CASSLTTGIYGYTF. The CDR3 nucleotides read TGTGCCAGCAGCCTCACGACAGGGATCTATGGCTACACCTTC.

The CDR3 sequence is CASSTSSRSTQYF. CDR3 nucleotides: TGTGCCAGCAGCACCTCTAGCAGGAGCACGCAGTATTTT. V gene TRBV7-3 combines with J gene TRBJ2-3, with a tentative D call TRBD2 (5 bases). Germline V gives CDR1 SGHTA, CDR2 FQGTGA. V was shortened by 5 bases and J by 9 bases, with 15 bases between the two germline ends. The CDR3 is 13 residues long. Complete variable domain (other parts from reference TRBV7-3 and TRBJ2-3): GAGVSQTPSNKVTEKGKYVELRCDPISGHTALYWYRQSLGQGPEFLIYFQGTGAADDSGLPNDRFFAVRPEGSVSTLKIQRTERGDSAVYLCASSTSSRSTQYFGPGTRLTVL.

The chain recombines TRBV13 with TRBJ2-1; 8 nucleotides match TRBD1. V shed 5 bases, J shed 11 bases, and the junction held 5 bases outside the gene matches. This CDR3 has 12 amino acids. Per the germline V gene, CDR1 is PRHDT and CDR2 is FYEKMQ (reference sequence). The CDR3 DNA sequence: TGTGCCAGCAGCCAACAGGGGGAAAAGCAGTTCTTC. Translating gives CASSQQGEKQFF.

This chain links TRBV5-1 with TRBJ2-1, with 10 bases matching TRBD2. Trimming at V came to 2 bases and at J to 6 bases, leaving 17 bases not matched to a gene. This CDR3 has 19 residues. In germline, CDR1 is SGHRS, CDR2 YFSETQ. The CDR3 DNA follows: TGCGCCAGCAGCTTTTTAGGGGGGGGAGCTAGCGGGAGCTCCAATGAGCAGTTCTTC. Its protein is CASSFLGGGASGSSNEQFF.

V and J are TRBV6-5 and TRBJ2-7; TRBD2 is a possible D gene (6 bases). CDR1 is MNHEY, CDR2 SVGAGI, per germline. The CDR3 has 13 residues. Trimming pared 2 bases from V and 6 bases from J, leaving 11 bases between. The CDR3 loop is CASSYGREAEQYF. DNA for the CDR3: TGTGCCAGCAGTTACGGGCGGGAAGCCGAGCAGTACTTC.

CDR3 region: CASSGQPPMGEKLFF. The CDR3 DNA sequence: TGTGCCAGCAGCGGACAGCCGCCGATGGGGGAAAAACTGTTTTTT. The gene calls are TRBV6-1 and TRBJ1-4, with D perhaps TRBD1 (6 bases). Germline-derived CDR1 and CDR2 are MNHNS and SASEGT. Trimming pared 6 bases from V and 8 bases from J, leaving 19 bases between. The CDR3 is 15 amino acids.

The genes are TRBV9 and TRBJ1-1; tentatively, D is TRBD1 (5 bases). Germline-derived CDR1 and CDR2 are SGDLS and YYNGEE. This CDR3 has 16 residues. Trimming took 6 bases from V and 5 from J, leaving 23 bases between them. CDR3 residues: CASTFIPDRERTEAFF. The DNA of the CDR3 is TGTGCCAGCACCTTTATTCCTGACAGAGAGAGAACTGAAGCTTTCTTT.

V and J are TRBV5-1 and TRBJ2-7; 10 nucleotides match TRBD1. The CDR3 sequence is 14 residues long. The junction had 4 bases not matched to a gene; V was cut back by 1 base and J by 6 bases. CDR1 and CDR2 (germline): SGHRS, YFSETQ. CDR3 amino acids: CASSLTGTGVEQYF. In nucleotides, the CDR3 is TGCGCCAGCAGCTTGACCGGGACAGGGGTCGAGCAGTACTTC.

This CDR3 is CASSHSLITRGYTF. The CDR3 DNA is TGTGCCAGCAGCCATTCACTGATAACTAGAGGCTACACCTTC. The rearrangement uses TRBV2 and TRBJ1-2; D gene uncertain. Germline V gene data show CDR1 as SNHLY and CDR2 as FYNNEI. V shed 6 bases and J shed 8 bases, with 19 bases lying between them. The CDR3 is made up of 14 amino acids.

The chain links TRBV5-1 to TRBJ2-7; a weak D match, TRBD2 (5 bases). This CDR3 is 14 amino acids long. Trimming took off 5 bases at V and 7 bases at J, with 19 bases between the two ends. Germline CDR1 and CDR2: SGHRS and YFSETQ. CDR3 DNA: TGCGCCAGCAGTATTCGACCACCCTCGGGGGAGCAGTACTTC. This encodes CASSIRPPSGEQYF.

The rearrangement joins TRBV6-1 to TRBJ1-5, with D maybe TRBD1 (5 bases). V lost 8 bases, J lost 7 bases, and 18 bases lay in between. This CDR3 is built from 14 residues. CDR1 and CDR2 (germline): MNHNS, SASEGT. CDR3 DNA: TGTGCCAGCCGGGTTTTAGGGGTTAGACAGCCCCAGCATTTT. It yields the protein CASRVLGVRQPQHF.

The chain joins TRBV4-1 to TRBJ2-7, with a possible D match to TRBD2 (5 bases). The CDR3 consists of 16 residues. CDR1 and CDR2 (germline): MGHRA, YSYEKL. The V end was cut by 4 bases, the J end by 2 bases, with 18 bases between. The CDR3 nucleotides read TGCGCCAGCAGCCCGGACCCCGGAGAGGGCCCCTACGAGCAGTACTTC. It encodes CASSPDPGEGPYEQYF.

The CDR3 nucleotides read TGTGCCAGCAGCTTAGGAGAGACAGGGGGCCGAGCTTTCTTT. Translated: CASSLGETGGRAFF. The chain is built from TRBV7-6 and TRBJ1-1; TRBD1 agrees at 10 bases. The trim removed 1 base at V and 10 bases at J, leaving 6 bases unmatched. CDR1 is SGHVS, CDR2 FNYEAQ, per germline. This CDR3 has 14 residues.

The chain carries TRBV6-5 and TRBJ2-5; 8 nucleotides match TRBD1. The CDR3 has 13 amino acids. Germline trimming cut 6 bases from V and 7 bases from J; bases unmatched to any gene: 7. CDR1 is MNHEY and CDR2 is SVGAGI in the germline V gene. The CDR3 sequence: CASSRQGTGTQYF. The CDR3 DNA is TGTGCCAGCAGCCGACAGGGGACGGGGACCCAGTACTTC.

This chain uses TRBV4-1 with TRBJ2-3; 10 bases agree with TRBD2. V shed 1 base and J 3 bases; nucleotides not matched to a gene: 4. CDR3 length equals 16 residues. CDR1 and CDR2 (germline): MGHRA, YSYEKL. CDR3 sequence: CASSQAAAGGTDTQYF. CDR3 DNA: TGCGCCAGCAGCCAAGCTGCAGCGGGGGGGACAGATACGCAGTATTTT.

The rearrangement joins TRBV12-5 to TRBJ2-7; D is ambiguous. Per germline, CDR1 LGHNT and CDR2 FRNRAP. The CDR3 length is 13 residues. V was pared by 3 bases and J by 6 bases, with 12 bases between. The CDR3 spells CASGFLLEREQYF. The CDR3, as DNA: TGTGCTAGTGGTTTCCTGCTAGAACGCGAGCAGTACTTC.

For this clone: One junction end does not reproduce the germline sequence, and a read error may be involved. The CDR3 protein is CASSPLRTGGDF. The CDR3 nucleotides are TGTGCCAGCAGTCCTCTCAGGACGGGAGGGGACTTC. The chain uses TRBV28 and TRBJ2-7; 8 positions agree with TRBD2. CDR3 length equals 12 residues. Germline V CDR1 and CDR2: MDHEN, SYDVKM.

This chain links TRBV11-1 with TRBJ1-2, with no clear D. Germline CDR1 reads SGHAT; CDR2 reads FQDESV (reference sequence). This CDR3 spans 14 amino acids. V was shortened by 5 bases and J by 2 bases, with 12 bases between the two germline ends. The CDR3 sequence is CASSPFQANYGYTF. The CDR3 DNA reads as TGTGCCAGCAGCCCGTTTCAGGCAAACTATGGCTACACCTTC.

Written as DNA, the CDR3 is TGCGCCAGCAGCCCCCACACCCCAGCGGGGGGTACCTACGAGCAGTACTTC. Amino acid sequence: CASSPHTPAGGTYEQYF. The gene calls are TRBV4-1 and TRBJ2-5; 9 positions agree with TRBD2. TRBJ2-7 matches the DNA end more closely, so the J call is doubtful. Germline V gives CDR1 MGHRA, CDR2 YSYEKL. The length of the CDR3 is 17 residues.

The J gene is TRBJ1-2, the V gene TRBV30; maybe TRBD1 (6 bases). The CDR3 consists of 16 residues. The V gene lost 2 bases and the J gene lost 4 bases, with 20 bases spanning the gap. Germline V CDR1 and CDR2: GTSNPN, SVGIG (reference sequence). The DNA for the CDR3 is TGTGCCTGGAGTACGTGGGGGGGGGCCGACCCCTATGGCTACACCTTC. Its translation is CAWSTWGGADPYGYTF.

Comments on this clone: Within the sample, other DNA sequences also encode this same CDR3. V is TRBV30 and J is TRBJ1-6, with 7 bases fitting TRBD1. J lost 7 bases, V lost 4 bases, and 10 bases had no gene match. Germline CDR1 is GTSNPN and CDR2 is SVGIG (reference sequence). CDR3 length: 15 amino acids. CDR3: CAWTEVRGQNSPLHF. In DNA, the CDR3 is TGTGCCTGGACGGAAGTGAGGGGGCAAAATTCACCCCTCCACTTT.

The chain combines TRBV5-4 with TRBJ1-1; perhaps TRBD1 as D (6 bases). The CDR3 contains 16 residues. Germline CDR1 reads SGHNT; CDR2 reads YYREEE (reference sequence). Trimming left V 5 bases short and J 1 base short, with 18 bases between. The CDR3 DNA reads TGTGCCAGCAGTACTTGGGGGGGCTTCCAGAACACTGAAGCTTTCTTT. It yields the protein CASSTWGGFQNTEAFF.

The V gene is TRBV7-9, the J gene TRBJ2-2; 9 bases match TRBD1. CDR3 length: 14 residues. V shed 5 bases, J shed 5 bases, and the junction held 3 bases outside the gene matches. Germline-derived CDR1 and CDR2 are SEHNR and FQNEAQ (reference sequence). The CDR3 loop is CASSPDRGTGELFF. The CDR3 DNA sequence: TGTGCCAGCAGCCCCGACAGGGGGACCGGGGAGCTGTTTTTT.